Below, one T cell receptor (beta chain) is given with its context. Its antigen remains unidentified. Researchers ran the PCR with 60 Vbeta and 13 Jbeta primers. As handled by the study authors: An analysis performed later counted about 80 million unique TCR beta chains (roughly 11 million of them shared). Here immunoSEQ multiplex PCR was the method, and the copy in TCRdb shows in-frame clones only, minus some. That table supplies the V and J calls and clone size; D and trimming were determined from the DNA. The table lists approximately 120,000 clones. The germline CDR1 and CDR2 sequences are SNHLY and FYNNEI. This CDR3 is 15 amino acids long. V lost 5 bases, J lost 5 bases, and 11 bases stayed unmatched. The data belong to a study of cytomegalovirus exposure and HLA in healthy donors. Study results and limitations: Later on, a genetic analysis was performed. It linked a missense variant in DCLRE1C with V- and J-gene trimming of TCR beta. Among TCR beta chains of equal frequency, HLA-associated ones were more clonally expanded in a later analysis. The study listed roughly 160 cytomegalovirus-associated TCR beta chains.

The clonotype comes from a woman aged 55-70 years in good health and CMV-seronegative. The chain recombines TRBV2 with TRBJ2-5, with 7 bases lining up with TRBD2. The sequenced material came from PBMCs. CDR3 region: CASSNGGEGGETQYF. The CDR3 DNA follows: TGTGCCAGCAGTAATGGCGGGGAGGGTGGGGAGACCCAGTACTTC.